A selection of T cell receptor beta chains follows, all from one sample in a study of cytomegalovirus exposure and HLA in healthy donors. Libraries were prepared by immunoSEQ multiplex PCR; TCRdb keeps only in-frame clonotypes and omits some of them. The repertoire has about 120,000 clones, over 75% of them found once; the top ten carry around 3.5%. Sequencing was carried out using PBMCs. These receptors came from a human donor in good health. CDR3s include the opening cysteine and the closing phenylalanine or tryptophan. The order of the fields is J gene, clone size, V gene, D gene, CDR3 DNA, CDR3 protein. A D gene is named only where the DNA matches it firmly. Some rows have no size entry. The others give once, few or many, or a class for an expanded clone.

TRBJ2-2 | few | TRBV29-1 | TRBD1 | TGCAGCGTTGATTCTGGACAGGGAGTCGTCACCGGGGAGCTGTTTTTT | CSVDSGQGVVTGELFF
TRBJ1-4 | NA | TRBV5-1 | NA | TGCGCCAGCGCGAGCAGGGCAACTAATGAAAAACTGTTTTTT | CASASRATNEKLFF
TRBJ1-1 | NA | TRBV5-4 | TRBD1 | TGTGCCAGCAGCTTGGTTGACAGGGCAAACACTGAAGCTTTCTTT | CASSLVDRANTEAFF
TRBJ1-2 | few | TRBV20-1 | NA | TGCAGTGCCCGGGATGGCTACACCTTC | CSARDGYTF
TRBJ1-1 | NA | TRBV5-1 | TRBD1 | TGCGCCAGCGGGTATACAGGGGGCACTGAAGCTTTCTTT | CASGYTGGTEAFF
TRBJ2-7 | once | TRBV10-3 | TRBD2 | TGTGCCACCCGGACTAGCGGGAGTTACGAGCAGTACTTC | CATRTSGSYEQYF
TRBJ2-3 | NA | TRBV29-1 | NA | TGCAGCGTCGAACCAGTACCAGATACGCAGTATTTT | CSVEPVPDTQYF
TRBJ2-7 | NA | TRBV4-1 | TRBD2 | TGCGCCAGCAGCCAAGAGGTTACTAGCGGGCTGGGGTCCTACGAGCAGTACTTC | CASSQEVTSGLGSYEQYF
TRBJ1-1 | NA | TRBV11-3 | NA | TGTGCCAGCAGCCCCACGACAACAATGAACACTGAAGCTTTCTTT | CASSPTTTMNTEAFF
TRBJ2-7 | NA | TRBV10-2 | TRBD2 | TGCGCCAGCAGGGCCGACTTACTAGCGGGGGCCACCTACGAGCAGTACTTC | CASRADLLAGATYEQYF
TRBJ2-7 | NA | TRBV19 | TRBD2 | TGTGCCAGTAGTATAGTCCCCTCAAGCGGGAGGAAGACCTACGAGCAGTACTTC | CASSIVPSSGRKTYEQYF
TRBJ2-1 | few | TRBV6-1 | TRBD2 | TGTGCCAGCAGTGGCCAGGCGGGAGGGAAGAATGAGCAGTTCTTC | CASSGQAGGKNEQFF
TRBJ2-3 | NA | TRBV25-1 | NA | TGTGCCAGCAGTGAACACCCTCCCCAGACTAGCACAGATACGCAGTATTTT | CASSEHPPQTSTDTQYF
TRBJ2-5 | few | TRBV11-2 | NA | TGTGCCAGCAGCTTAAACCCCGGACAGAACCAAGAGACCCAGTACTTC | CASSLNPGQNQETQYF
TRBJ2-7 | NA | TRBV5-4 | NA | TGTGCCAGCAGCTTGGCAGGGCCGGACGAGCAGTACTTC | CASSLAGPDEQYF
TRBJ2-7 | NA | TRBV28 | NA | TGTGCCACCAAACGGGGACTCTCCTACGAGCAGTACTTC | CATKRGLSYEQYF
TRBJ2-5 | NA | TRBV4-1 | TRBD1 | TGCGCCAGCAGCCGCAGACAGGGGGCAGGAGAGACCCAGTACTTC | CASSRRQGAGETQYF
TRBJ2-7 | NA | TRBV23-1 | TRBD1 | TGCGCCAGCATATCCTTGGACAGGGACTACGAGCAGTACTTC | CASISLDRDYEQYF
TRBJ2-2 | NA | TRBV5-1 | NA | TGCGCCAGCAGCCTCACGCTACAGGGGGGGGGCACCGGGGAGCTGTTTTTT | CASSLTLQGGGTGELFF
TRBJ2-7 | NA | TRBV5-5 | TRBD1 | TGTGCCAGCAGCGTCTCGACAGGGTCCTACGAGCAGTACTTC | CASSVSTGSYEQYF
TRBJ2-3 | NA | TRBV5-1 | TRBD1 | TGCGCCAGCAGCAGGCCGGGACAGGGGCCTTCAGATACGCAGTATTTT | CASSRPGQGPSDTQYF
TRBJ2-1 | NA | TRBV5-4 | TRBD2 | TGTGCCAGCAGCTTCCCGGGACTAGAGTCTTACAATGAGCAGTTCTTC | CASSFPGLESYNEQFF
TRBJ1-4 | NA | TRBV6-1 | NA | TGTGCCAGCAGTCCTTTAGGGGATGGCGGTGAAAAACTGTTTTTT | CASSPLGDGGEKLFF
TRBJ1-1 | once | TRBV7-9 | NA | TGTGCCAGCAGCTTAGGTGGACAGACTGAAGCTTTCTTT | CASSLGGQTEAFF
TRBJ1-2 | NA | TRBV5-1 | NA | TGCGCCAGCAGCATTGAACACCCTAACTATGGCTACACCTTC | CASSIEHPNYGYTF
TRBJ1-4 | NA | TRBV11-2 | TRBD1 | TGTGCCAGCAGCGTTGACCGGGACAGGGTGACAAAACTGTTTTTT | CASSVDRDRVTKLFF
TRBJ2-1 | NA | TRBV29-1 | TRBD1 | TGCAGCGCCCTGGGACAGAGCTCCTACAATGAGCAGTTCTTC | CSALGQSSYNEQFF
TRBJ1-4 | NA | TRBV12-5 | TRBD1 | TGTGCTAGTGGTTTGGTGTCAGGGGGCGCCTATGAAAAACTGTTTTTT | CASGLVSGGAYEKLFF
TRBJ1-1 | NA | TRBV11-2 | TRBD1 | TGTGCCAGCAGCTACACGACAGGGGGCACTGAAGCTTTCTTT | CASSYTTGGTEAFF
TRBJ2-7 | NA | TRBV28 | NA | TGTGCCAGCAGTCTCCCCCTGGTGAACAGGTTCAACGAGCAGTACTTC | CASSLPLVNRFNEQYF
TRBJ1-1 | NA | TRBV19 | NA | TGTGCCAGTAGTAGGGGTCAGCGGTCGGGTGAAGCTTTCTTT | CASSRGQRSGEAFF
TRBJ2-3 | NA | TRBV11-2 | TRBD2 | TGTGCCAGCAGCAAGGGGCTAGCGGGAGGCACAGATACGCAGTATTTT | CASSKGLAGGTDTQYF
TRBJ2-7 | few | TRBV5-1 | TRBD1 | TGCGCCAGCAGCGACGGGACAGGACCCTCCTACGAGCAGTACTTC | CASSDGTGPSYEQYF
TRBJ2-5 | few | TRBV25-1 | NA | TGTGCCAGCAGTAGCGCCCAAGAGACCCAGTACTTC | CASSSAQETQYF
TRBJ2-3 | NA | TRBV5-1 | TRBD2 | TGCGCCAGCAGCCAAGGGACTAGCGGGATGATTGCAGATACGCAGTATTTT | CASSQGTSGMIADTQYF
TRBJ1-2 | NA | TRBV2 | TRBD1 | TGTGCCAGCAGTGCGGGGGTTTCGACAGGGTCTAACTATGGCTACACCTTC | CASSAGVSTGSNYGYTF
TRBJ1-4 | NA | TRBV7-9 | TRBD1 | TGTGCCAGCAGCCCGCTATACGGACAGGGACCTAATGAAAAACTGTTTTTT | CASSPLYGQGPNEKLFF
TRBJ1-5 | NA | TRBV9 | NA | TGTGCCAGCAGCGTAGGATGGGGCGATAGCAATCAGCCCCAGCATTTT | CASSVGWGDSNQPQHF
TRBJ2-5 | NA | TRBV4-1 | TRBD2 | TGCGCCAGCAGCCATATCCCGGGACTAGCGGGGGGGAAGACCCAGTACTTC | CASSHIPGLAGGKTQYF
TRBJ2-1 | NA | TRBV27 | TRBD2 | TGTGCCAGCAGTTCCCGACTAGCCGATACCTACAATGAGCAGTTCTTC | CASSSRLADTYNEQFF
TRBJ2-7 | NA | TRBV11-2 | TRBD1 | TGTGCCAGCAGCTCGCCGGAGACAGGGGTTGTCGAGCAGTACTTC | CASSSPETGVVEQYF
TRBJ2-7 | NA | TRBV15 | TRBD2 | TGTGCCACCAGCAGAGACTTAGCGGGCCCCTACGAGCAGTACTTC | CATSRDLAGPYEQYF
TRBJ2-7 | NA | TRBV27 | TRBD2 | TGTGCCAGCAGTTTAGGGGCTAGCGGGAGGGCCCCCCTCTACGAGCAGTACTTC | CASSLGASGRAPLYEQYF
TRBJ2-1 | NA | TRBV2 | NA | TGTGCCAGCAGTGATGGGAGCTACAATGAGCAGTTCTTC | CASSDGSYNEQFF
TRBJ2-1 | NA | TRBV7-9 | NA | TGTGCCAGCAGCCCCCCGGGACTCCAATCAAATGAGCAGTTCTTC | CASSPPGLQSNEQFF
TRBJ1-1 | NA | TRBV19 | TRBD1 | TGTGCCAGTAGCGGGGACAGGGTGAACACTGAAGCTTTCTTT | CASSGDRVNTEAFF
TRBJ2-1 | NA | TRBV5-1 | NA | TGCGCCAGCAGCTTGGCCCTAGATCTTGAGCAGTTCTTC | CASSLALDLEQFF
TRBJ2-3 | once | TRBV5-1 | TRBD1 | TGCGCCAGCAGCTCCTACCGGGACAGGGTTACAGATACGCAGTATTTT | CASSSYRDRVTDTQYF
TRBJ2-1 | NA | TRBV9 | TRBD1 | TGTGCCAGCAGCCTGGACAGGGGGCCATACAATGAGCAGTTCTTC | CASSLDRGPYNEQFF
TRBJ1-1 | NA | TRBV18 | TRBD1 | TGTGCCAGCTCCCCCGGGACAGGGCGGACTGAAGCTTTCTTT | CASSPGTGRTEAFF
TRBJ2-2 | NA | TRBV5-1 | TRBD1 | TGCGCCAGCAAGAAGGGACAGGGCACCGGGGAGCTGTTTTTT | CASKKGQGTGELFF
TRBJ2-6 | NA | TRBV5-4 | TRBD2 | TGTGCCAGCAGCTTGCCGGGGGGGGCATCTGGGGCCAACGTCCTGACTTTC | CASSLPGGASGANVLTF
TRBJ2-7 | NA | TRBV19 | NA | TGTGCCAGTAGCCCTGACGGGTATCGATACGAGCAGTACTTC | CASSPDGYRYEQYF
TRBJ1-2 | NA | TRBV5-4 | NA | TGTGCCAGCAGCCTCTACCCCCAGGGCCACTATGGCTACACCTTC | CASSLYPQGHYGYTF
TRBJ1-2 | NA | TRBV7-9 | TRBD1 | TGTGCCAGTCTACAACAGGGGGTCAACACCTATGGCTACACCTTC | CASLQQGVNTYGYTF